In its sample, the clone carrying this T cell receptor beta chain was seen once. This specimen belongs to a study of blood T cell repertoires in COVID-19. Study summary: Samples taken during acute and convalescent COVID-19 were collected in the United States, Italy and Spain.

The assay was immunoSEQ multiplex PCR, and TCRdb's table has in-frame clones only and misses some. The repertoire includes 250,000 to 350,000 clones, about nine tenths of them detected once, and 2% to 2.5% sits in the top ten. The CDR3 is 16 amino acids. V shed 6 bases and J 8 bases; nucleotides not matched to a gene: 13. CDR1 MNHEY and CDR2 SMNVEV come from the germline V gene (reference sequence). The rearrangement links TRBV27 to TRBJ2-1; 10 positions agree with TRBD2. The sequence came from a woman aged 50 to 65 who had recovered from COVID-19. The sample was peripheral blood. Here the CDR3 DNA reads TGTGCCAGCAGCCGGAGCGGGGGGGCAAATAGCTATGAGCAGTTCTTC. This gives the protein CASSRSGGANSYEQFF.